These 24 T cell receptor beta chains were all obtained from the same sample, sequenced in a study of identifying expanded T cells in peripheral blood. Measured with immunoSEQ multiplex PCR; TCRdb has only the in-frame clones, and not every one. This sample has 85,000 to 100,000 clones, with 88% found just once. The source material was blood. These receptors were obtained from a person aged 18 to 75 in good health.

The chain uses TRBV5-1 and TRBJ2-5, with D possibly being TRBD2 (6 bases). This CDR3 has 15 amino acids. Between the trimmed V and J ends, which lost 4 bases and 4 bases, there was a span of 17 bases. The V gene's germline CDR1 is SGHRS and CDR2 YFSETQ. The CDR3 loop reads CASSPAGTGSETQYF. For the CDR3, the DNA is TGCGCCAGCAGCCCGGCGGGGACTGGCTCAGAGACCCAGTACTTC.

This clone occurred once. This chain uses TRBV18 with TRBJ2-1; 9 nucleotides agree with TRBD2. CDR1 is KGHSH and CDR2 is LQKENI in the germline V gene. This CDR3 comprises 16 residues. V dropped 5 bases and J dropped 5; count of bases not matched to a gene: 10. The DNA for the CDR3 is TGTGCCAGCTCAGTGGGAAGCGGGGGGCCCCACAATGAGCAGTTCTTC. It encodes CASSVGSGGPHNEQFF.

The chain is built from TRBV19 and TRBJ1-1, with 11 bases that match TRBD1. The CDR3 is 15 amino acids. CDR1 is LNHDA and CDR2 is SQIVND in the germline V gene (reference sequence). With V trimmed by 6 bases and J by 5 bases, 8 bases remained unmatched. This CDR3 reads CASRGTGGTRTEAFF. The CDR3 region has the DNA TGTGCCAGTAGGGGGACAGGGGGGACGCGAACTGAAGCTTTCTTT.

The chain combines TRBV2 with TRBJ2-1; D perhaps matches TRBD1 (6 bases). CDR1 is SNHLY and CDR2 is FYNNEI in the germline V gene. Trimming removed 2 bases from V and 0 bases from J, with 8 bases in between. The CDR3 extends over 15 amino acids. DNA of the CDR3: TGTGCCAGCAGTGAAACCAGGGGCTCCTACAATGAGCAGTTCTTC. This sequence encodes CASSETRGSYNEQFF.

The chain joins TRBV18 to TRBJ2-5, with 7 bases fitting TRBD2. This CDR3 spans 14 amino acids. V gave up 5 bases and J gave up 3 bases; unmatched junction bases: 6. Per the germline V gene, CDR1 is KGHSH and CDR2 is LQKENI. CDR3 nucleotide sequence: TGTGCCAGCTCAGTGCGGGACTACAAAGAGACCCAGTACTTC. The encoded protein is CASSVRDYKETQYF.

The chain has TRBV7-9 and TRBJ2-1; possibly TRBD2 for D (6 bases). The germline V gene has CDR1 SEHNR and CDR2 FQNEAQ (reference sequence). The CDR3 runs to 15 residues. Trimming cost V 0 bases and J 7 bases, with 13 bases left between them. CDR3 amino acids: CASSLAGRFGNEQFF. The CDR3 DNA sequence: TGTGCCAGCAGCTTAGCGGGGAGGTTTGGGAATGAGCAGTTCTTC.

The genes are TRBV10-3 and TRBJ2-1, with 8 bases aligning to TRBD1. The CDR3 extends over 14 amino acids. V trimming: 5 bases; J trimming: 14 bases; junction bases outside the gene matches: 14. The V gene's germline CDR1 is ENHRY and CDR2 SYGVKD. CDR3 protein: CAISPQGAALTEFF. For the CDR3, the DNA is TGTGCCATCAGTCCCCAGGGGGCAGCCCTAACTGAGTTCTTC.

This clone occurred once. The CDR3 loop reads CASSQDTAGGYNEQFF. CDR3 DNA sequence: TGTGCCAGCAGCCAAGATACAGCGGGAGGATACAATGAGCAGTTCTTC. V usage is TRBV4-2 and J usage is TRBJ2-1, with 9 bases aligning to TRBD2. This CDR3 contains 16 residues. The ends lost 0 bases at V and 4 bases at J; junction bases unmatched: 4. Germline V lookup: CDR1 LGHNA, CDR2 YNFKEQ.

The rearrangement links TRBV9 to TRBJ2-7; D is possibly TRBD1 (5 bases). V was clipped by 0 bases and J by 3 bases, with 13 bases between them. Per the germline V gene, CDR1 is SGDLS and CDR2 is YYNGEE. There are 15 residues in the CDR3. CDR3 sequence: CASSVGGQGGYEQYF. The CDR3 DNA reads TGTGCCAGCAGCGTAGGAGGCCAGGGCGGCTACGAGCAGTACTTC.

The chain links TRBV27 to TRBJ2-7; either TRBD1 or TRBD2 may supply D (5 bases each). Looked up from germline, CDR1 is MNHEY and CDR2 is SMNVEV (reference sequence). V lost 9 bases and J lost 5, with 14 bases in between. This CDR3 has 12 amino acids. The CDR3 DNA reads TGTGCCAGTTGGGACCGGGGTGACGAGCAGTACTTC. It specifies CASWDRGDEQYF.

This rearrangement joins TRBV28 to TRBJ2-7, with TRBD2 as a possible D gene (6 bases). The CDR3 is 16 residues long. CDR1 and CDR2 from the germline V gene are MDHEN and SYDVKM. Trimming shortened V by 1 base and J by 0 bases, and 13 bases separated the two germline ends. CDR3 sequence reads: CASSLFGGPSSYEQYF. CDR3 coding DNA: TGTGCCAGCAGTTTATTCGGGGGACCTAGCTCCTACGAGCAGTACTTC.

The rearrangement uses TRBV27 and TRBJ1-1; no clear D gene. Trimming stripped 2 bases from V and 3 bases from J, with 19 bases between. Germline CDR1 and CDR2: MNHEY and SMNVEV (reference sequence). There are 17 residues in the CDR3. DNA for the CDR3: TGTGCCAGCAGTTTACGGCCACAGTCCCTGGCGGACACTGAAGCTTTCTTT. Residues: CASSLRPQSLADTEAFF.

Points on this clone: Other nucleotide sequences from this sample produce the same CDR3. J is TRBJ2-7 and V is TRBV5-1; 12 positions agree with TRBD1. V dropped 3 bases and J dropped 4; count of bases not matched to a gene: 2. CDR3 length: 14 residues. Germline CDR1 reads SGHRS; CDR2 reads YFSETQ. CDR3 protein: CASSSGQGAYEQYF. CDR3 sequence (DNA): TGCGCCAGCAGCTCGGGACAGGGGGCTTACGAGCAGTACTTC.

The chain employs TRBV5-1 and TRBJ2-3; 15 bases match TRBD2. CDR1 and CDR2 from the germline V gene are SGHRS and YFSETQ. The CDR3 totals 16 residues. Trimming cost V 3 bases and J 5 bases; bases outside gene matches: 4. This CDR3 reads CASSWTSGGVRDTQYF. The CDR3 DNA reads TGCGCCAGCAGCTGGACTAGCGGGGGGGTGAGAGATACGCAGTATTTT.

This clone was seen just once. Written as DNA, the CDR3 is TGTGCCAGCAGTACTACGGGTAGCGGGAGGGCCATGGTTCTAAGAGATACGCAGTATTTT. It codes for CASSTTGSGRAMVLRDTQYF. The chain combines TRBV27 with TRBJ2-3; TRBD2 matches 11 bases. The CDR3 runs 20 residues. The germline V gene encodes CDR1 MNHEY and CDR2 SMNVEV (reference sequence). After removal of 5 bases from V and 5 bases from J, the junction contained 21 bases not matched to a gene.

The chain carries TRBV27 and TRBJ2-5; tentatively, D is TRBD1 (6 bases). The end of the DNA aligns better with TRBJ2-7, so the J call may be wrong. This CDR3 region has 13 residues. Germline V gives CDR1 MNHEY, CDR2 SMNVEV (reference sequence). The CDR3 DNA is TGTGCCAGCGGGAACAGGGAGTCCTACGAGCAGTACTTC. Amino acids: CASGNRESYEQYF.

The chain joins TRBV29-1 to TRBJ2-7, with D possibly being TRBD1 (5 bases). CDR1 and CDR2 from the germline V gene are SQVTM and ANQGSEA. CDR3 length: 12 residues. Trimming shortened V by 4 bases and J by 0 bases, and 7 bases separated the two germline ends. CDR3 nucleotides: TGCAGCGTTGCTGACAGCTCCTACGAGCAGTACTTC. Translating it yields CSVADSSYEQYF.

Comment on this clone: Distinct nucleotide sequences in the sample also encode this CDR3. The chain is built from TRBV27 and TRBJ2-3, with D unclear. V lost 6 bases and J lost 6, with 7 bases in between. This CDR3 is 11 amino acids long. Germline CDR1 MNHEY, CDR2 SMNVEV (reference sequence). CDR3 DNA sequence: TGTGCCAGCAGCGAAGGGGATACGCAGTATTTT. It specifies CASSEGDTQYF.

V is TRBV9 and J is TRBJ2-1; 9 positions match TRBD2. The CDR3 runs to 15 residues. Per the germline V gene, CDR1 is SGDLS and CDR2 is YYNGEE. V lost 0 bases to trimming and J lost 4 bases; unmatched junction nucleotides: 2. CDR3 residues: CASSVAAGGYNEQFF. The CDR3, as DNA: TGTGCCAGCAGCGTAGCAGCGGGGGGATACAATGAGCAGTTCTTC.

The chain's CDR3 is CASSPRSGDEQFF. The CDR3 DNA follows: TGTGCCAGCAGCCCTCGTAGCGGGGATGAGCAGTTCTTC. The chain has TRBV11-2 and TRBJ2-1; 8 nucleotides align to TRBD2. The CDR3 spans 13 residues. From germline, CDR1 is SGHAT and CDR2 FQNNGV. V was clipped by 5 bases and J by 8 bases; unmatched bases: 5.

The chain couples TRBV27 to TRBJ1-2; D uncertain. Germline V lookup: CDR1 MNHEY, CDR2 SMNVEV (reference sequence). This CDR3 is built from 13 residues. V was clipped by 5 bases and J by 4 bases, with 11 bases between them. This chain's CDR3 is CASSNLAGYGYTF. In nucleotides, the CDR3 is TGTGCCAGCAGTAACCTCGCAGGCTATGGCTACACCTTC.

The chain employs TRBV6-6 and TRBJ1-6, with TRBD1 identical over 8 bases. This CDR3 region has 14 residues. CDR1 is MNHNY, CDR2 SVGAGI, per germline (reference sequence). Losses at the gene ends were 5 bases for V and 8 bases for J; bases not matched to a gene: 5. The CDR3 region is CASSDRGMDSPLHF. The CDR3 DNA is TGTGCCAGCAGTGACAGGGGCATGGATTCACCCCTCCACTTT.

The chain combines TRBV19 with TRBJ1-5; TRBD1 agrees at 8 bases. V lost 6 bases, J lost 5 bases, and 6 bases stayed unmatched. The CDR3 has 14 residues. Germline V lookup: CDR1 LNHDA, CDR2 SQIVND (reference sequence). The CDR3 DNA reads TGTGCCAGTAGCCAGGGGGCGAGGTATCAGCCCCAGCATTTT. This sequence encodes CASSQGARYQPQHF.

The chain joins TRBV18 to TRBJ2-7; D not certain. Germline CDR1 is KGHSH and CDR2 is LQKENI. This CDR3 region has 13 residues. Trimming removed 3 bases at V and 4 bases at J, with 10 bases between. CDR3 in DNA: TGTGCCAGCTCACCCGGGTCGCCTTACGAGCAGTACTTC. Protein sequence: CASSPGSPYEQYF. Filled out from reference TRBV18 and TRBJ2-7, the complete variable domain reads NAGVMQNPRHLVRRRGQEARLRCSPMKGHSHVYWYRQLPEEGLKFMVYLQKENIIDESGMPKERFSAEFPKEGPSILRIQQVVRGDSAAYFCASSPGSPYEQYFGPGTRLTVT.